This T cell receptor beta chain derives from a study of breast tumors, draining lymph nodes, adjacent tissues. TCRdb reanalysed the multiplex PCR reads using MiXCR and keeps one entry per CDR3 protein. Here the sample spans fewer than 80,000 distinct CDR3 sequences, approximately 47% being singletons. The germline CDR1 and CDR2 sequences are SGHNT and YYREEE (reference sequence). V was pared by 5 bases and J by 8 bases, with 14 bases between. The CDR3 is made up of 13 amino acids. This clonotype was counted at least ten times. V and J are TRBV5-4 and TRBJ2-1; no firm D call. This receptor was taken from a female donor with breast cancer. Some clones in this sample may be carry-over from other donors' samples. Sequenced sample: breast tumor tissue. The CDR3 region has the DNA TGTGCCAGCAGTGGCCGGACCCTCCATGAGCAGTTCTTC. Protein sequence: CASSGRTLHEQFF.